This T cell receptor (beta chain) emerged from a study of human T cells and chemical hapten exposure (TCRdb year 2021). General notes on the study: For sensitization, 2% DPC in acetone was applied to a roughly 2 cm by roughly 2 cm area of upper inner arm skin. Throughout the roughly 24-week study period, patients were also given weekly therapeutic DPC doses on the scalp. Patch testing was performed on the upper back with Finn chambers containing 0.01% DPC, and the patch tests were scored after 6 days according to International Contact Dermatitis Research Group standards. Most of the patients in the cohort were female, and the cohort covered alopecia areata with under or over 50% scalp involvement, alopecia totalis and alopecia universalis. Libraries were pooled for sequencing, and variation in per-sample TCR yields was attributed mainly to small differences in library volumes within the pool. This study followed changes in the peripheral blood TCR repertoire in vivo during primary and secondary sensitization of alopecia patients to the hapten diphenylcyclopropenone (DPC). Blood samples were taken from patients before sensitization (week 0) and at 2, 6 and about 24 weeks after DPC sensitization. Blood for TCR sequencing was provided by twenty-nine alopecia patients at one to four time points (pre-sensitization, 2, 6 and 24 weeks). General conclusions and limits of the study: Repeated subsampling changed both the strength of the expansion versus patch-test correlation and the threshold at which that correlation became significant. Significantly more large CDR3 similarity clusters were formed by expanded TCRs than by pre-sensitization or healthy control sets, consistent with antigen-driven responses. No change with DPC sensitization was found in the number of TCRs above 1 in 1000 frequency, and no evidence of global repertoire structure alterations was found. All patients had alopecia, a presumed autoimmune disease, so their immune response might differ from that of healthy individuals. Patch test score was positively correlated with the number of PT1 expanded TCRs, with significance at thresholds 8, 16 and 32 but not at 4.

Libraries were made using RACE. Sequencing instrument: NextSeq 500. Library preparation attached unique molecular identifiers to individual cDNA molecules for quantitative, reproducible TCR counting. From each blood RNA sample, both TCR alpha and TCR beta chains were sequenced. The paper's data handling went like this. A median of roughly 100,000 TCRs per sample was observed, with a range of roughly 23,224 to 750,000. The Decombinator software suite was used to annotate V, J and CDR3 in the TCR reads. For the PS versus PT1 abundance plots, all samples were subsampled to the same number of TCRs (28,000). TCRs were defined as expanded if absent before sensitization and observed at least eight times at the 2-week time point. The raw public reads went through TCRdb reprocessing: fastp at Q25, MiXCR clone calling, in-frame beta chains kept. Each CDR3 protein gets just one entry, which takes the most common genes and DNA from the rows behind it. Clone size and V and J calls follow TCRdb, not the original study. Within this sample are approximately 120,000 distinct CDR3 sequences, with roughly a tenth of them counted one time only. Together, the top ten hold around 3.1% of the sample.

This clonotype was seen ten or more times. Its antigen has not been determined. No much larger clone is present one base from it, and per-base qualities are unavailable. According to the study, the label for this sample's time point signals: patch test 2, 6 weeks after DPC sensitization. What this sample's treatment or condition label stands for: therapeutic diphenylcyclopropenone sensitization with weekly scalp DPC. Blood at each patch-test visit was drawn before the patch test was applied. Patients were eligible if aged 18 to 70, diagnosed with alopecia and judged suitable for DPC therapy, and pregnant patients were excluded. Total RNA was extracted from unfractionated whole blood collected in Tempus Blood RNA tubes. The CDR3 numbers 14 residues from cysteine through phenylalanine. The DNA shown is the 42-base CDR3, in frame from base 1. Trimming accounts for 1 base at V and 4 bases at J, while the number of junction bases matched to no gene is 2.

The source of this sequence is a woman in her 40s with alopecia areata. Some clones in this sample may be carry-over from other donors' samples. The specimen comprised whole blood, sampled in connection with sensitization to the hapten diphenylcyclopropenone (DPC). The chain is encoded by TRBV12-3 or TRBV12-4 joined to TRBJ2-3; TRBD2 fits 7 bases in the junction. The CDR3 region has the sequence CASSLDRGADTQYF. The DNA sequence is as follows: TGTGCCAGCAGTTTAGATCGGGGGGCAGATACGCAGTATTTT.